Following are 22 T cell receptor beta chains from one sample sequenced in a study of control samples from healthy donors and cancer patients. Sequencing was performed with immunoSEQ multiplex PCR; in TCRdb, only in-frame clones are kept and a portion is missing. The sample data list some 180,000 clones. What was sequenced was blood. These TCRs come from a woman aged 25 to 45 in good health.

V is TRBV4-1 and J is TRBJ1-4, with TRBD1 identical over 9 bases. The CDR3 consists of 15 residues. Germline V gives CDR1 MGHRA, CDR2 YSYEKL. V trimming: 5 bases; J trimming: 7 bases; junction bases outside the gene matches: 8. The CDR3 loop is CASSKQGARGEKLFF. The CDR3 nucleotides are TGCGCCAGCAGCAAACAGGGGGCCCGGGGTGAAAAACTGTTTTTT.

V and J are TRBV4-3 and TRBJ1-2, with TRBD1 matching over 7 bases. The CDR3 loop spans 15 amino acids. J was trimmed by 1 base and V by 3 bases; bases with no gene match: 5. CDR1 and CDR2 (germline): LGHNA, YSLEER. As DNA, the CDR3 is TGCGCCAGCAGCCAGACAGGGAGACTTAACTATGGCTACACCTTC. This gives the protein CASSQTGRLNYGYTF.

The V and J genes are TRBV18 and TRBJ2-3; D is ambiguous. There are 13 residues in the CDR3. Germline V gene lookup returns CDR1 KGHSH and CDR2 LQKENI. Between the trimmed V and J ends, which lost 3 bases and 2 bases, there was a span of 6 bases. The CDR3 nucleotides read TGTGCCAGCTCACCGTCGTACACAGATACGCAGTATTTT. This gives the protein CASSPSYTDTQYF.

V gene TRBV7-9 combines with J gene TRBJ1-1; no firm D call. V lost 3 bases and J lost 3, with 8 bases in between. In germline, CDR1 is SEHNR, CDR2 FQNEAQ (reference sequence). The CDR3 is 13 residues long. Here the CDR3 reads CASSFLGHTEAFF. The CDR3 region has the DNA TGTGCCAGCAGCTTCCTAGGGCACACTGAAGCTTTCTTT.

The chain combines TRBV28 with TRBJ1-2; D is unresolved. Per germline, CDR1 MDHEN and CDR2 SYDVKM. This CDR3 region has 14 residues. V lost 2 bases, J lost 4 bases, and 11 bases lay in between. Here the CDR3 DNA reads TGTGCCAGCAGTTTAAATCACCCAATCTATGGCTACACCTTC. This gives the protein CASSLNHPIYGYTF.

The chain is built from TRBV10-3 and TRBJ2-1; 9 bases align to TRBD2. This CDR3 contains 16 residues. V trimming: 2 bases; J trimming: 3 bases; junction bases outside the gene matches: 5. CDR1 is ENHRY and CDR2 is SYGVKD in the germline V gene. The CDR3 is CAISESGGGDYNEQFF. Written as DNA, the CDR3 is TGTGCCATCAGTGAGAGCGGCGGGGGGGACTACAATGAGCAGTTCTTC.

The rearrangement joins TRBV4-3 to TRBJ2-2, with D perhaps matching TRBD1 (5 bases). The germline V gene encodes CDR1 LGHNA and CDR2 YSLEER. With 3 bases removed from V and 6 bases from J, the gap between germline ends came to 8 bases. There are 13 residues in the CDR3. CDR3 sequence reads: CASSHQGSGELFF. As DNA, the CDR3 is TGCGCCAGCAGCCACCAGGGATCCGGGGAGCTGTTTTTT.

The chain is built from TRBV21-1 and TRBJ2-1. TRBV21-1 is assigned pseudogene status. The CDR3 covers 10 residues. CDR3 DNA sequence: TGTGCCAGCATTGACAATGAGCAGTTCTTC. It yields the protein CASIDNEQFF.

The gene calls are TRBV11-2 and TRBJ1-4, with 7 bases lining up with TRBD1. The V gene's germline CDR1 is SGHAT and CDR2 FQNNGV. The CDR3 totals 15 residues. The V segment lost 5 bases and the J segment 8 bases; nucleotides outside the gene matches: 11. CDR3 coding DNA: TGTGCCAGCAGCCCCCGTCGACAGGGTGGCGAAAAACTGTTTTTT. Its protein is CASSPRRQGGEKLFF.

The genes are TRBV6-5 and TRBJ1-1; weak D call: TRBD1 (5 bases). V was clipped by 6 bases and J by 0 bases, with 14 bases between them. Per germline, CDR1 MNHEY and CDR2 SVGAGI. There are 15 residues in the CDR3. Here the CDR3 reads CASRHGRTMNTEAFF. The CDR3 DNA reads as TGTGCCAGCAGACACGGACGGACAATGAACACTGAAGCTTTCTTT.

Comment on this clone: The identical CDR3 is also encoded by other nucleotide sequences in the sample. The rearrangement uses TRBV5-6 and TRBJ2-7, with D unclear. Germline CDR1 SGHDT, CDR2 YYEEEE. This CDR3 comprises 11 residues. Trimming stripped 4 bases from V and 4 bases from J, with 6 bases between. The CDR3 DNA follows: TGTGCCAGCAGCAGAAATTACGAGCAGTACTTC. Its translation: CASSRNYEQYF.

The chain is built from TRBV5-1 and TRBJ1-2; D gene ambiguous. CDR3 size: 14 residues. Trimming took 5 bases from V and 6 from J, leaving 17 bases between them. The germline CDR1 and CDR2 sequences are SGHRS and YFSETQ. The CDR3 loop reads CASRGIWAYDGYTF. The CDR3 DNA reads TGCGCCAGCAGAGGTATATGGGCATACGATGGCTACACCTTC.

This chain links TRBV24-1 with TRBJ1-5, with D perhaps matching TRBD1 (6 bases). V was cut by 4 bases and J by 2 bases, with 11 bases left in between. The CDR3 contains 15 residues. Germline loops: CDR1 KGHDR, CDR2 SFDVKD. The chain's CDR3 is CATSETGRRNQPQHF. CDR3 sequence (DNA): TGTGCCACCAGTGAAACAGGGCGGCGCAATCAGCCCCAGCATTTT.

V and J are TRBV28 and TRBJ1-5; D unclear. Germline V gives CDR1 MDHEN, CDR2 SYDVKM. Trimming took 3 bases from V and 5 from J, leaving 20 bases between them. The CDR3 runs to 17 residues. CDR3 DNA: TGTGCCAGCAGTTTCTCCTCTTACCCTAACCAGGATCAGCCCCAGCATTTT. Protein product: CASSFSSYPNQDQPQHF.

The chain has TRBV19 and TRBJ1-5; TRBD1 aligns across 12 bases. Looked up from germline, CDR1 is LNHDA and CDR2 is SQIVND (reference sequence). This CDR3 has 14 residues. Trimming at V came to 9 bases and at J to 7 bases, leaving 7 bases not matched to a gene. CDR3 DNA: TGTGCCAGCCTGGGACAGGGGGCGAGCCAGCCCCAGCATTTT. It is translated as CASLGQGASQPQHF.

J is TRBJ2-2 and V is TRBV5-4, with D perhaps given as TRBD1 or TRBD2 (6 bases each). There are 15 residues in the CDR3. Germline CDR1 SGHNT, CDR2 YYREEE (reference sequence). The V end lost 2 bases, the J end lost 4 bases, and 12 bases lay between the germline ends. CDR3 coding DNA: TGTGCCAGCAGCTTTGGGGGGCGCCCCACCGGGGAGCTGTTTTTT. Translated: CASSFGGRPTGELFF.

This CDR3 reads CASSFTGIGDQPQHF. CDR3 DNA: TGTGCCAGCAGCTTTACCGGTATAGGGGATCAGCCCCAGCATTTT. The V and J genes are TRBV7-9 and TRBJ1-5, with TRBD1 as a possible D gene (5 bases). V was trimmed by 3 bases and J by 5 bases, leaving 14 bases between them. The CDR3 has 15 amino acids. Germline V gives CDR1 SEHNR, CDR2 FQNEAQ (reference sequence).

The rearrangement joins TRBV7-9 to TRBJ2-3; no firm D call. The CDR3 is 13 residues long. The V end lost 5 bases, the J end lost 2 bases, and 8 bases lay between the germline ends. The germline gives CDR1 SEHNR, CDR2 FQNEAQ (reference sequence). The CDR3 region has the DNA TGTGCCAGCAGCCGCATAGTCACAGATACGCAGTATTTT. Translating gives CASSRIVTDTQYF.

The chain uses TRBV27 and TRBJ2-7; D not resolved. Between the trimmed V and J ends, which lost 4 bases and 6 bases, there was a span of 16 bases. CDR1 and CDR2 from the germline V gene are MNHEY and SMNVEV (reference sequence). CDR3 size: 14 residues. CDR3 region: CASSSGTSLSEQYF. The CDR3 coding sequence is TGTGCCAGCAGTTCAGGCACCAGCCTGTCCGAGCAGTACTTC.

The chain is built from TRBV2 and TRBJ1-1; possible D gene TRBD1, 6 bases. V lost 5 bases and J 4 bases, leaving 29 bases between the germline ends. Looked up from germline, CDR1 is SNHLY and CDR2 is FYNNEI. The CDR3 consists of 19 residues. The CDR3 is CASSHPLQSGVSFGTEAFF. For the CDR3, the DNA is TGTGCCAGCAGTCACCCCTTACAGTCAGGGGTTAGCTTCGGCACTGAAGCTTTCTTT.

The chain uses TRBV27 and TRBJ2-1; 7 bases map to TRBD2. The ends lost 6 bases at V and 9 bases at J; junction bases unmatched: 14. The CDR3 covers 15 residues. Germline V gene sequence: CDR1 MNHEY, CDR2 SMNVEV (reference sequence). The CDR3 loop is CASSTPGGGGIEQFF. The CDR3 region has the DNA TGTGCCAGCAGCACACCAGGTGGGGGGGGTATTGAGCAGTTCTTC.

The genes are TRBV27 and TRBJ1-4, with 7 nucleotides matching TRBD1. Germline CDR1 MNHEY, CDR2 SMNVEV (reference sequence). Losses at the gene ends were 8 bases for V and 8 bases for J; bases not matched to a gene: 11. The CDR3 sequence is 14 residues long. CDR3 residues: CASPFGTEGEKLFF. The CDR3 region has the DNA TGTGCCAGCCCCTTCGGGACAGAAGGGGAAAAACTGTTTTTT.